This T cell receptor (beta chain) originates from a study of response to subunit inactivated influenza vaccine. Study-wide findings and caveats: Researchers suggested that each seasonal influenza vaccination recruits few new T cells.

The germline V gene encodes CDR1 DFQATT and CDR2 SNEGSKA (reference sequence). V lost 6 bases, J lost 2 bases, and 6 bases stayed unmatched. The length of the CDR3 is 13 residues. This clonotype came up a few times. Its matching antigen is unknown. MiXCR was run by TCRdb on the RT-PCR reads, yielding one entry per CDR3 protein. The sample has hundreds of thousands of distinct CDR3 sequences, less than 20% seen once. This specimen consisted of PBMCs from blood, obtained roughly 12 days after vaccination. This clonotype was obtained from a man aged 50 to 60 who received an inactivated influenza vaccine. The V gene is TRBV20-1, the J gene TRBJ2-7; 8 bases map to TRBD1. CDR3 DNA: TGCAGTGCCACGGGACAGGCCCCCTACGAGCAGTACTTC. It specifies CSATGQAPYEQYF.